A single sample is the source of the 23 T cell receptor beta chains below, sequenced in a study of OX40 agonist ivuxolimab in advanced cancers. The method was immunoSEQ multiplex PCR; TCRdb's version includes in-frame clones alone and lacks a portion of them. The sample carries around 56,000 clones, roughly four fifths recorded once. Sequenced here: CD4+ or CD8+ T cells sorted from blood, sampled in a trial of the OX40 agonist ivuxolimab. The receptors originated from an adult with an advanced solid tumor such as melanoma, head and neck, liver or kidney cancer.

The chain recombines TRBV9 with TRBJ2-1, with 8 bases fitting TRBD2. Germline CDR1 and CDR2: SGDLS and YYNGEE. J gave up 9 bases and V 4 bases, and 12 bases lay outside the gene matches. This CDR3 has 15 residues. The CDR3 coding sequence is TGTGCCAGCAGCCCCCGGACTAGCCTTAGGGGTGAGCAGTTCTTC. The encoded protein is CASSPRTSLRGEQFF.

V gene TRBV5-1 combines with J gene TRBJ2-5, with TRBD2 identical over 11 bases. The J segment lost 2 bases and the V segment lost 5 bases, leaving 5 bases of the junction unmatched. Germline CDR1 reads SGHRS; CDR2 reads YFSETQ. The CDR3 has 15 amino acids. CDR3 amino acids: CASSTGTSGQETQYF. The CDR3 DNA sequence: TGCGCCAGCAGTACAGGGACTAGCGGACAAGAGACCCAGTACTTC. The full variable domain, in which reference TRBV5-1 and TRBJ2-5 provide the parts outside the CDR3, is KAGVTQTPRYLIKTRGQQVTLSCSPISGHRSVSWYQQTPGQGLQFLFEYFSETQRNKGNFPGRFSGRQFSNSRSEMNVSTLELGDSALYLCASSTGTSGQETQYFGPGTRLLVL.

The CDR3 DNA follows: TGTGCCAGTAGTATCGACCCGGTGGGCTACGAGCAGTACTTC. Translation gives CASSIDPVGYEQYF. The J gene is TRBJ2-7, the V gene TRBV19, with D hard to call. CDR3 size: 14 residues. Looked up from germline, CDR1 is LNHDA and CDR2 is SQIVND (reference sequence). Trimming stripped 3 bases from V and 3 bases from J, with 12 bases between.

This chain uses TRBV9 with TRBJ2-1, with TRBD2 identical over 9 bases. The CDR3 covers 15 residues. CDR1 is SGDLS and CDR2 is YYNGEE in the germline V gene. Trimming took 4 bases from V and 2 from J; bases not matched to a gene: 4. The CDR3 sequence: CASSRGGGPYNEQFF. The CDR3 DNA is TGTGCCAGCAGCCGCGGGGGGGGGCCCTACAATGAGCAGTTCTTC.

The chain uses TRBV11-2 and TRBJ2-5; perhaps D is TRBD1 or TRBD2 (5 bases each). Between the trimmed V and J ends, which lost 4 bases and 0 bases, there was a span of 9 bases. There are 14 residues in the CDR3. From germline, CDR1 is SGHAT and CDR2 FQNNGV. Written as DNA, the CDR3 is TGTGCCAGCAGCTCGGGGCTCTACCAAGAGACCCAGTACTTC. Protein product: CASSSGLYQETQYF.

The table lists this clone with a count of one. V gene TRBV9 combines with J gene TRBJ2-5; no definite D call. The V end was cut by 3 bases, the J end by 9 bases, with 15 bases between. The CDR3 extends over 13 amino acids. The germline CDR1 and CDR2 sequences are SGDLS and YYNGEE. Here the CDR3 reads CASSDGRLMAQYF. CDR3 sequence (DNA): TGTGCCAGCAGCGACGGCAGATTAATGGCCCAGTACTTC.

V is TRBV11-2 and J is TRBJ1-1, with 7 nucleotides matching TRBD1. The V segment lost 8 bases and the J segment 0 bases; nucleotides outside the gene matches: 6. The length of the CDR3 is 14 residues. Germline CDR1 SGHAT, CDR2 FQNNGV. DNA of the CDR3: TGTGCCAGCGGGGCGACAGGGATGAACACTGAAGCTTTCTTT. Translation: CASGATGMNTEAFF.

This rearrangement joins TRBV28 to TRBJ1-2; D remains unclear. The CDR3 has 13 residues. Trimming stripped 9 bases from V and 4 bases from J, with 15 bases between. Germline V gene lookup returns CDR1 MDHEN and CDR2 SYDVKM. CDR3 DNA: TGTGCCAGTGCCGGTCGGGCCCTCTATGGCTACACCTTC. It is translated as CASAGRALYGYTF.

The CDR3, as DNA: TGCGCCAGCAGCCCCGGGGGGGCCAGTCTTCAAGAGACCCAGTACTTC. Amino acid sequence: CASSPGGASLQETQYF. The chain joins TRBV10-1 to TRBJ2-5; TRBD2 matches 8 bases. This CDR3 region has 16 residues. The germline CDR1 and CDR2 sequences are WNHNN and SYGVQD (reference sequence). The trim removed 6 bases at V and 2 bases at J, leaving 11 bases unmatched.

The CDR3 spells CASSYSEATNEKLFF. CDR3 coding DNA: TGTGCCAGCAGTTACTCAGAAGCAACTAATGAAAAACTGTTTTTT. The chain links TRBV6-5 to TRBJ1-4; D is ambiguous. Germline assignment: CDR1 MNHEY and CDR2 SVGAGI. The CDR3 sequence is 15 residues long. V lost 0 bases to trimming and J lost 0 bases, with 5 bases between them.

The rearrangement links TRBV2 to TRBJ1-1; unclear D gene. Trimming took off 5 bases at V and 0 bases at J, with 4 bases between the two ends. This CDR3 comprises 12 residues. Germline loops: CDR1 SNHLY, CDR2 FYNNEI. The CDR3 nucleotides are TGTGCCAGCAGTACGATGAACACTGAAGCTTTCTTT. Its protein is CASSTMNTEAFF.

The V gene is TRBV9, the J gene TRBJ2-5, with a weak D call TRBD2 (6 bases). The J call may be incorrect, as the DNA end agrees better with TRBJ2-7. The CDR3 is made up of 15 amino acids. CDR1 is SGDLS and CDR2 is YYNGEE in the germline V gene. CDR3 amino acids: CASSVEVAVQDEQYF. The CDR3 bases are TGTGCCAGCAGCGTCGAGGTAGCGGTTCAGGACGAGCAGTACTTC.

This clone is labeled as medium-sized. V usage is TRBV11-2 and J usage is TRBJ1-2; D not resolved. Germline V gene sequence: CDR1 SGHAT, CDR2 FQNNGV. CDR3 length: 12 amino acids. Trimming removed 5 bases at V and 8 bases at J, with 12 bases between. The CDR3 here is CASSASRIGYTF. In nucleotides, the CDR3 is TGTGCCAGCAGCGCCTCGCGGATCGGCTACACCTTC.

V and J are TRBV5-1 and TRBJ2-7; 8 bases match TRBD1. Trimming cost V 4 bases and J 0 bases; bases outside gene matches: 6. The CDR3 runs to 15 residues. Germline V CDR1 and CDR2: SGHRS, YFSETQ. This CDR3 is CASSPETGASYEQYF. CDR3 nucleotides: TGCGCCAGCAGCCCGGAGACAGGGGCCTCCTACGAGCAGTACTTC.

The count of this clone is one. The CDR3 loop reads CASNGWDTGELFF. The CDR3 DNA reads as TGTGCCAGCAACGGCTGGGACACCGGGGAGCTGTTTTTT. The chain combines TRBV6-1 with TRBJ2-2; no reliable D call. Germline CDR1 is MNHNS and CDR2 is SASEGT. V gave up 7 bases and J gave up 3 bases, with 9 bases separating them. The CDR3 extends over 13 amino acids.

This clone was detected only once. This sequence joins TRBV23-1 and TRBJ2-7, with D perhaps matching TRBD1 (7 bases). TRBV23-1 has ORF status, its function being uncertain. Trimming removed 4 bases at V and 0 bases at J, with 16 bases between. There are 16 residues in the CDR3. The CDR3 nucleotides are TGCGCCAGCAGTCGCATGACAGGGAGGAACTCCTACGAGCAGTACTTC. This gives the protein CASSRMTGRNSYEQYF.

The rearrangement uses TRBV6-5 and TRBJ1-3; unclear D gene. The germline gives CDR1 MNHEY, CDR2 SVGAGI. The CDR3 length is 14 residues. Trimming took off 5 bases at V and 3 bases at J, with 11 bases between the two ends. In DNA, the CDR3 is TGTGCCAGCAGTACCACGGGGTTTGGAAACACCATATATTTT. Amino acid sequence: CASSTTGFGNTIYF.

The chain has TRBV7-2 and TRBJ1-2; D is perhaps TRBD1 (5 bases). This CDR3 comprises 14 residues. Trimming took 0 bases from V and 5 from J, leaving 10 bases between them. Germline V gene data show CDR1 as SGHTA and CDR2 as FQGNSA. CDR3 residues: CASSLALTAYGYTF. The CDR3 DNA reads TGTGCCAGCAGCTTAGCTCTGACAGCTTATGGCTACACCTTC.

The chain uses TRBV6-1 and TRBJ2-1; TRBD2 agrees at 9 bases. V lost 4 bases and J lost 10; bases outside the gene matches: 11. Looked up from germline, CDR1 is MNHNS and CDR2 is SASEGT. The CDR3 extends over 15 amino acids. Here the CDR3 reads CASSAASGVREEQFF. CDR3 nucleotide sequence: TGTGCCAGCAGTGCGGCTAGCGGGGTCCGGGAGGAGCAGTTCTTC.

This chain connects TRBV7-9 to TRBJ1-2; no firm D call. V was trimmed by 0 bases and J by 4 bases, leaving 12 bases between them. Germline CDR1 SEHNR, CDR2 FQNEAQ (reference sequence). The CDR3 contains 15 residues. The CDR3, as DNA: TGTGCCAGCAGCTTAGCGTCTACCGGACCCTATGGCTACACCTTC. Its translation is CASSLASTGPYGYTF.

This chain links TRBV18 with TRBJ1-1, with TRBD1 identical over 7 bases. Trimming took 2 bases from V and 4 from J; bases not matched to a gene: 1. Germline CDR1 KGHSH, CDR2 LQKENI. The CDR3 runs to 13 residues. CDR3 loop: CASSPAGGTEAFF. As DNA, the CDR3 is TGTGCCAGCTCACCAGCAGGGGGCACTGAAGCTTTCTTT. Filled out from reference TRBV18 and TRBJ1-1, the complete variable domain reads NAGVMQNPRHLVRRRGQEARLRCSPMKGHSHVYWYRQLPEEGLKFMVYLQKENIIDESGMPKERFSAEFPKEGPSILRIQQVVRGDSAAYFCASSPAGGTEAFFGQGTRLTVV.

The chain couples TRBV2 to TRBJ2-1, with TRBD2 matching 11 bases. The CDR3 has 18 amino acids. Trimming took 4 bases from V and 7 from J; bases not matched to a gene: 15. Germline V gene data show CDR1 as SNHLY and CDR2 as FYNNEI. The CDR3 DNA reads TGTGCCAGCAGTGTTCTCCCTCTAGCGGGAGGACTACGGAATGAGCAGTTCTTC. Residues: CASSVLPLAGGLRNEQFF.

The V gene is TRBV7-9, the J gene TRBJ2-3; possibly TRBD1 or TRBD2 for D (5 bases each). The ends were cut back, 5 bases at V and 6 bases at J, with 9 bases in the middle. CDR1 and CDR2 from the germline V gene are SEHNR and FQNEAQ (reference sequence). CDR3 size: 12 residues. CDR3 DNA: TGTGCCAGCAGCGCCGAGGGGGATACGCAGTATTTT. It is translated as CASSAEGDTQYF.